This entry lists 5 T cell receptor beta chains sequenced from one sample in a study of blood T cell repertoires in COVID-19. This table comes from immunoSEQ multiplex PCR, and its TCRdb copy is limited to in-frame clones, with some not included. Here the sample spans roughly 140,000 clones, approximately 82% being singletons. Specimen: peripheral blood. These receptors all stem from a woman aged 50 to 60 with acute or convalescent COVID-19.

The V gene is TRBV7-8, the J gene TRBJ1-5; D is perhaps TRBD1 (6 bases). Germline CDR1 SGHVS, CDR2 FQNEAQ. There are 15 residues in the CDR3. Trimming pared 7 bases from V and 0 bases from J, leaving 13 bases between. CDR3 coding DNA: TGTGCCAGCACCTCACAGGGTCGTAGCAATCAGCCCCAGCATTTT. This translates into CASTSQGRSNQPQHF.

V gene TRBV5-8 combines with J gene TRBJ2-5; 9 positions agree with TRBD2. Germline assignment: CDR1 SGHTS and CDR2 YDEGEE. The V segment lost 0 bases and the J segment 1 base; nucleotides outside the gene matches: 7. The CDR3 has 17 amino acids. CDR3 in amino acids: CASSLEASGAFQETQYF. The DNA for the CDR3 is TGTGCCAGCAGCTTGGAAGCTAGCGGGGCTTTCCAAGAGACCCAGTACTTC.

This clone turned up a few times. This sequence joins TRBV10-3 and TRBJ1-6; 8 bases are shared with TRBD1. The V segment lost 3 bases and the J segment 7 bases; nucleotides outside the gene matches: 5. Germline-derived CDR1 and CDR2 are ENHRY and SYGVKD. CDR3 length: 15 amino acids. This CDR3 reads CAISEDRGNNSPLHF. The CDR3 DNA is TGTGCCATCAGTGAAGACAGGGGAAACAATTCACCCCTCCACTTT.

The chain is built from TRBV6-5 and TRBJ1-3; no firm D call. The CDR3 has 13 residues. Trimming removed 2 bases from V and 0 bases from J, with 2 bases in between. Germline V lookup: CDR1 MNHEY, CDR2 SVGAGI. CDR3 DNA sequence: TGTGCCAGCAGTTACCGCTCTGGAAACACCATATATTTT. Encoded protein: CASSYRSGNTIYF.

The chain joins TRBV4-2 to TRBJ2-7, with TRBD1 matching over 7 bases. Germline trimming cut 0 bases from V and 4 bases from J; bases unmatched to any gene: 6. The CDR3 is 15 amino acids. Germline CDR1 and CDR2: LGHNA and YNFKEQ. The DNA for the CDR3 is TGTGCCAGCAGCCAAGATACGACAGGGAAGTACGAGCAGTACTTC. It yields the protein CASSQDTTGKYEQYF.